This TCR beta chain is from a study of blood T cells in healthy people across ages. About the study: Using template switching, researchers captured about one barcoded beta molecule for each two T cells. Study outcomes and limitations: There was a strong correlation between TCR beta diversity and naive T cell percentage.

Sample-barcoded 5' priming and a J-beta primer mix drove a second PCR of 7 to 11 cycles. Each CDR3 protein is one row after TCRdb ran MiXCR on the 5' RACE reads. The table includes fewer than 1,200,000 distinct CDR3 sequences, less than 25% detected once. The germline gives CDR1 LNHDA, CDR2 SQIVND (reference sequence). This CDR3 spans 15 amino acids. After removal of 4 bases from V and 0 bases from J, the junction contained 3 bases not matched to a gene. Researchers isolated at least 7 million PBMCs per sample. Turning to this clonotype: Its specificity is unknown.

The data also belong to a second study, concerning T cells of mothers and their children. That report notes: No clone of persistent microchimeric T cells was detected.

The chain carries TRBV19 and TRBJ1-1, with TRBD1 matching over 9 bases. This sequence originates from a girl aged 2 to 10 in good health. Sequenced material: blood. CDR3: CASSRTGEMNTEAFF. The CDR3 bases are TGTGCCAGTAGTAGGACAGGGGAAATGAACACTGAAGCTTTCTTT.